The 30 T cell receptor beta chains reported below all come from one sample, sequenced in a study of beta chain features in type 1 diabetes. TCRB transcripts that were expressed got sequenced, as all of the isolated RNA had been reverse transcribed. Profiled with immunoSEQ multiplex PCR; TCRdb holds only in-frame clones, not every one. The sample yields 310,000 or so clones, approximately 11% seen once. Sequenced material: naive CD4+ T cells from blood. The receptors were gathered from a woman aged 25 to 39 in good health.

This chain links TRBV28 with TRBJ2-1; 7 positions match TRBD2. The CDR3 covers 16 residues. CDR1 and CDR2 (germline): MDHEN, SYDVKM. J gave up 1 base and V 9 bases, and 12 bases lay outside the gene matches. The chain's CDR3 is CASLIRGGGSYNEQFF. The CDR3 DNA is TGTGCCAGTCTAATCCGTGGCGGGGGTTCCTACAATGAGCAGTTCTTC. The variable domain in full, with the rest retrieved from reference TRBV28 and TRBJ2-1, is DVKVTQSSRYLVKRTGEKVFLECVQDMDHENMFWYRQDPGLGLRLIYFSYDVKMKEKGDIPEGYSVSREKKERFSLILESASTNQTSMYLCASLIRGGGSYNEQFFGPGTRLTVL.

This chain connects TRBV19 to TRBJ2-1, with 8 bases identical to TRBD2. The length of the CDR3 is 15 residues. V shed 6 bases and J 2 bases; nucleotides not matched to a gene: 6. Germline lookup yields CDR1 LNHDA and CDR2 SQIVND (reference sequence). CDR3 protein: CASSKQREPYNEQFF. The CDR3 DNA sequence: TGTGCCAGTAGCAAACAGCGGGAGCCCTACAATGAGCAGTTCTTC.

In this sample, this clone turned up a few times. The chain combines TRBV29-1 with TRBJ1-4; TRBD1 agrees at 10 bases. The CDR3 is made up of 15 amino acids. The germline V gene has CDR1 SQVTM and CDR2 ANQGSEA. With 6 bases clipped from V and 7 bases from J, the junction kept 11 bases outside the gene matches. The CDR3: CSVNSDRGPGEKLFF. The CDR3 DNA is TGCAGCGTCAATAGCGACAGGGGGCCGGGTGAAAAACTGTTTTTT.

The genes are TRBV9 and TRBJ2-3; D unclear. Between the trimmed V and J ends, which lost 4 bases and 1 base, there was a span of 13 bases. Germline CDR1 is SGDLS and CDR2 is YYNGEE. There are 15 residues in the CDR3. The CDR3 protein is CASSLRLQRTDTQYF. The DNA of the CDR3 is TGTGCCAGCAGCCTAAGACTCCAACGCACAGATACGCAGTATTTT.

This sequence joins TRBV30 and TRBJ1-2; TRBD1 matches at 8 bases. V shed 0 bases and J 7 bases; nucleotides not matched to a gene: 10. The CDR3 has 15 amino acids. Germline V gives CDR1 GTSNPN, CDR2 SVGIG (reference sequence). The CDR3 coding sequence is TGTGCCTGGAGTGTCTTACGGACAGGGCGGAGTGGCTACACCTTC. Translation: CAWSVLRTGRSGYTF.

The genes are TRBV30 and TRBJ1-5, with D maybe TRBD1 (5 bases). The CDR3 is made up of 13 amino acids. CDR1 GTSNPN and CDR2 SVGIG come from the germline V gene (reference sequence). V was clipped by 1 base and J by 5 bases, with 9 bases between them. CDR3 region: CAWSEGRDQPQHF. The CDR3 nucleotides are TGTGCCTGGAGTGAGGGGCGCGATCAGCCCCAGCATTTT.

Here the CDR3 reads CASSLINRGQATGELFF. In DNA, the CDR3 is TGTGCCAGCAGCCTCATCAACAGGGGTCAGGCCACCGGGGAGCTGTTTTTT. The J gene is TRBJ2-2, the V gene TRBV7-9; 7 bases are shared with TRBD1. The CDR3 covers 17 residues. V shed 5 bases and J 4 bases; nucleotides not matched to a gene: 13. The germline V gene has CDR1 SEHNR and CDR2 FQNEAQ (reference sequence).

This clone was seen a handful of times. This chain uses TRBV28 with TRBJ2-3; 8 bases align to TRBD2. CDR1 MDHEN and CDR2 SYDVKM come from the germline V gene. The CDR3 covers 14 residues. J was trimmed by 0 bases and V by 7 bases; bases with no gene match: 3. CDR3 nucleotides: TGTGCCAGCATGGCTAGCGGGAGCACAGATACGCAGTATTTT. It yields the protein CASMASGSTDTQYF. Supplemented by reference TRBV28 and TRBJ2-3, the full variable domain reads DVKVTQSSRYLVKRTGEKVFLECVQDMDHENMFWYRQDPGLGLRLIYFSYDVKMKEKGDIPEGYSVSREKKERFSLILESASTNQTSMYLCASMASGSTDTQYFGPGTRLTVL.

This clone was picked up a small number of times. This rearrangement joins TRBV4-1 to TRBJ2-3; TRBD2 aligns across 13 bases. The germline CDR1 and CDR2 sequences are MGHRA and YSYEKL. The CDR3 sequence is 19 residues long. J was trimmed by 0 bases and V by 5 bases; bases with no gene match: 11. The CDR3 is CASSRPGTSGTASTDTQYF. CDR3 DNA: TGCGCCAGCAGCAGGCCCGGGACTAGCGGGACGGCTAGCACAGATACGCAGTATTTT.

The genes are TRBV11-2 and TRBJ2-1, with D maybe TRBD2 (5 bases). Trimming shortened V by 1 base and J by 7 bases, and 11 bases separated the two germline ends. Germline CDR1 and CDR2: SGHAT and FQNNGV. The CDR3 length is 14 residues. The CDR3, as DNA: TGTGCCAGCAGCTTAGTGTCTAGCAAAAATGAGCAGTTCTTC. Its translation is CASSLVSSKNEQFF.

This sequence joins TRBV7-3 and TRBJ2-1, with D possibly TRBD1 on 6 matching bases. The germline gives CDR1 SGHTA, CDR2 FQGTGA. V was trimmed by 4 bases and J by 6 bases, leaving 16 bases between them. The CDR3 loop spans 15 amino acids. The CDR3: CASSWGTTDRNEQFF. For the CDR3, the DNA is TGTGCCAGCAGCTGGGGGACAACCGATCGCAATGAGCAGTTCTTC. Supplemented by reference TRBV7-3 and TRBJ2-1, the full variable domain reads GAGVSQTPSNKVTEKGKYVELRCDPISGHTALYWYRQSLGQGPEFLIYFQGTGAADDSGLPNDRFFAVRPEGSVSTLKIQRTERGDSAVYLCASSWGTTDRNEQFFGPGTRLTVL.

The rearrangement links TRBV7-2 to TRBJ2-1; D is undetermined. V shed 1 base and J shed 4 bases, with 5 bases lying between them. This CDR3 has 13 residues. CDR1 is SGHTA, CDR2 FQGNSA, per germline. Here the CDR3 reads CASSLGEYNEQFF. CDR3 DNA: TGTGCCAGCAGCTTAGGTGAGTACAATGAGCAGTTCTTC.

The V gene is TRBV19, the J gene TRBJ2-1; possible D gene TRBD1, 5 bases. This CDR3 spans 14 amino acids. Germline V gives CDR1 LNHDA, CDR2 SQIVND (reference sequence). Trimming pared 3 bases from V and 5 bases from J, leaving 11 bases between. The CDR3 sequence is CASSMVTEDNEQFF. The DNA of the CDR3 is TGTGCCAGTAGTATGGTGACAGAGGACAATGAGCAGTTCTTC.

This clone was found a few times. The J gene is TRBJ2-7, the V gene TRBV30; D unclear. Trimming took off 0 bases at V and 5 bases at J, with 8 bases between the two ends. The germline V gene has CDR1 GTSNPN and CDR2 SVGIG (reference sequence). The CDR3 sequence is 12 residues long. Written as DNA, the CDR3 is TGTGCCTGGAGTGTACAAGGAGACGAGCAGTACTTC. Translated, it gives CAWSVQGDEQYF.

V and J are TRBV5-1 and TRBJ2-5, with D uncertain. There are 11 residues in the CDR3. Germline loops: CDR1 SGHRS, CDR2 YFSETQ. Trimming left V 4 bases short and J 3 bases short, with 4 bases between. CDR3 protein: CASSAEETQYF. The CDR3 coding sequence is TGCGCCAGCAGCGCGGAAGAGACCCAGTACTTC.

Here the CDR3 DNA reads TGCGCCAGCAGCTCGGGACTGCAGCAAGAGACCCAGTACTTC. Amino acids: CASSSGLQQETQYF. The chain combines TRBV5-1 with TRBJ2-5, with D possibly matching TRBD2 (6 bases). Trimming shortened V by 3 bases and J by 2 bases, and 11 bases separated the two germline ends. The CDR3 length is 14 residues. Looked up from germline, CDR1 is SGHRS and CDR2 is YFSETQ.

This clone was seen a handful of times. CDR3 DNA sequence: TGTGCCAGCAGCCCTCAGGGACAGGACAATCAGCCCCAGCATTTT. It codes for CASSPQGQDNQPQHF. V is TRBV9 and J is TRBJ1-5; the match to TRBD1 covers 8 bases. The germline gives CDR1 SGDLS, CDR2 YYNGEE. Trimming removed 4 bases from V and 3 bases from J; junction bases left unmatched: 6. This CDR3 comprises 15 residues.

V and J are TRBV6-1 and TRBJ2-5, with 8 bases aligning to TRBD2. The germline V gene has CDR1 MNHNS and CDR2 SASEGT. V was pared by 7 bases and J by 1 base, with 5 bases of the junction left unmatched. This CDR3 spans 14 amino acids. CDR3 in DNA: TGTGCCAGCACTATCGGGAGGGGCCAAGAGACCCAGTACTTC. It is translated as CASTIGRGQETQYF.

The table lists this clone with a few counts. The V call is TRBV6-5, the J call TRBJ2-2; possible D gene TRBD2, 7 bases. Germline CDR1 reads MNHEY; CDR2 reads SVGAGI. This CDR3 is 15 amino acids long. Trimming took off 5 bases at V and 4 bases at J, with 14 bases between the two ends. The CDR3 loop is CASSTRGAGTGELFF. DNA for the CDR3: TGTGCCAGCAGTACCCGGGGGGCGGGCACCGGGGAGCTGTTTTTT.

In its sample, this clone was seen a few times. This chain connects TRBV6-5 to TRBJ2-2; D possibly corresponds to TRBD2 (6 bases). Trimming took off 7 bases at V and 7 bases at J, with 16 bases between the two ends. Per germline, CDR1 MNHEY and CDR2 SVGAGI. The CDR3 runs to 14 residues. The CDR3 loop reads CASTEREFYGELFF. The DNA for the CDR3 is TGTGCCAGCACTGAACGGGAGTTTTACGGGGAGCTGTTTTTT.

The V and J genes are TRBV27 and TRBJ1-1; D possibly corresponds to TRBD1 (5 bases). V lost 2 bases, J lost 0 bases, and 13 bases lay in between. Germline assignment: CDR1 MNHEY and CDR2 SMNVEV (reference sequence). This CDR3 comprises 16 residues. The CDR3 sequence: CASSLEGDALNTEAFF. CDR3 bases: TGTGCCAGCAGTTTAGAAGGGGATGCGTTGAACACTGAAGCTTTCTTT.

This clone has a handful of counts. V gene TRBV7-9 combines with J gene TRBJ2-1; a possible D gene is TRBD2 (6 bases). V lost 4 bases and J 5 bases, leaving 18 bases between the germline ends. Germline assignment: CDR1 SEHNR and CDR2 FQNEAQ (reference sequence). This CDR3 has 16 residues. Here the CDR3 DNA reads TGTGCCAGCAGCTGGAGACTAGTAGGGTCCCACAATGAGCAGTTCTTC. It codes for CASSWRLVGSHNEQFF.

In this sample, this clone turned up a few times. The V and J genes are TRBV4-3 and TRBJ2-2; 12 bases are a match to TRBD2. The CDR3 loop spans 17 amino acids. Germline CDR1 and CDR2: LGHNA and YSLEER. The V and J ends lost 5 bases and 4 bases, in that order; junction bases with no gene match: 8. The CDR3 DNA sequence: TGCGCCAGCAGCATCACTAGCGGGAGGTTTAGCACCGGGGAGCTGTTTTTT. Translated: CASSITSGRFSTGELFF.

V usage is TRBV4-3 and J usage is TRBJ2-1, with 8 bases aligning to TRBD2. V lost 1 base and J lost 8; bases outside the gene matches: 16. The CDR3 has 18 amino acids. Germline loops: CDR1 LGHNA, CDR2 YSLEER. The CDR3 sequence is CASSQAGYSGVGGYEQFF. CDR3 in DNA: TGCGCCAGCAGCCAAGCGGGATATAGCGGGGTAGGTGGGTATGAGCAGTTCTTC.

The chain couples TRBV6-1 to TRBJ2-6; D may be TRBD1 (5 bases). CDR1 and CDR2 (germline): MNHNS, SASEGT. This CDR3 has 15 residues. V dropped 2 bases and J dropped 4 bases, with 9 bases sitting between them. CDR3 nucleotide sequence: TGTGCCAGCAGTGAAACGCCAGGGGGGGCCAACGTCCTGACTTTC. It codes for CASSETPGGANVLTF.

This clone was found a few times. The chain combines TRBV5-6 with TRBJ2-3, with D maybe TRBD1 (5 bases). The V gene's germline CDR1 is SGHDT and CDR2 YYEEEE. The V and J ends lost 0 bases and 2 bases respectively, with 13 bases between them. The CDR3 is made up of 16 amino acids. CDR3 protein: CASSLGQGSYTDTQYF. In nucleotides, the CDR3 is TGTGCCAGCAGCTTGGGGCAGGGCTCTTACACAGATACGCAGTATTTT.

This clone showed up just a few times. V and J are TRBV4-3 and TRBJ1-2, with TRBD1 identical over 8 bases. The germline V gene encodes CDR1 LGHNA and CDR2 YSLEER. The trim removed 4 bases at V and 2 bases at J, leaving 6 bases unmatched. The CDR3 runs 15 residues. DNA for the CDR3: TGCGCCAGCAGCCGAGACAGGGGACCAAACTATGGCTACACCTTC. Translating gives CASSRDRGPNYGYTF.

This clone was counted between two and nine times. This rearrangement joins TRBV5-1 to TRBJ2-5; no firm D call. There are 15 residues in the CDR3. Per germline, CDR1 SGHRS and CDR2 YFSETQ. V gave up 4 bases and J gave up 5 bases, with 18 bases separating them. This CDR3 is CASSANGVGTETQYF. DNA for the CDR3: TGCGCCAGCAGCGCTAACGGAGTGGGTACGGAGACCCAGTACTTC.

The chain combines TRBV30 with TRBJ2-4, with D perhaps TRBD1 (6 bases). Germline V gives CDR1 GTSNPN, CDR2 SVGIG (reference sequence). The CDR3 totals 16 residues. V lost 0 bases, J lost 0 bases, and 12 bases lay in between. CDR3 loop: CAWSVGQPGAKNIQYF. In DNA form, the CDR3 reads TGTGCCTGGAGTGTAGGACAGCCCGGAGCCAAAAACATTCAGTACTTC.

The sample holds a few counts of this clone. V and J are TRBV11-2 and TRBJ1-1; the match to TRBD1 covers 7 bases. The CDR3 consists of 16 residues. Losses at the gene ends were 3 bases for V and 0 bases for J; bases not matched to a gene: 7. Germline CDR1 is SGHAT and CDR2 is FQNNGV. CDR3 DNA sequence: TGTGCCAGCAGCTTGGAGGGGGCGACTATGAACACTGAAGCTTTCTTT. Residues: CASSLEGATMNTEAFF.